This T cell receptor (beta chain) was identified in a study of blood T cell repertoires in COVID-19. The wider study: The United States, Italy and Spain supplied acute and convalescent COVID-19 samples. T cells, B-cell-depleted T cells, or PBMCs supplied cDNA or gDNA.

From germline, CDR1 is KGHSH and CDR2 LQKENI. CDR3 length equals 16 residues. After removal of 3 bases from V and 6 bases from J, the junction contained 9 bases not matched to a gene. Patients at the Seattle site were enrolled during active infection and followed longitudinally. Using immunoSEQ multiplex PCR, the repertoire was profiled, and TCRdb retains in-frame clones only, with some absent. The sample gives about 170,000 clones, approximately 90% of which show up once; approximately 4.6% is in the top ten. The sequence was collected from a man aged 18-30 years with COVID-19, enrolled during active disease. The rearrangement links TRBV18 to TRBJ1-5; TRBD1 matches at 9 bases. The specimen was peripheral blood. The CDR3 sequence: CASSPMNGQGSQPQHF. CDR3 nucleotides: TGTGCCAGCTCACCTATGAATGGACAGGGGTCTCAGCCCCAGCATTTT.